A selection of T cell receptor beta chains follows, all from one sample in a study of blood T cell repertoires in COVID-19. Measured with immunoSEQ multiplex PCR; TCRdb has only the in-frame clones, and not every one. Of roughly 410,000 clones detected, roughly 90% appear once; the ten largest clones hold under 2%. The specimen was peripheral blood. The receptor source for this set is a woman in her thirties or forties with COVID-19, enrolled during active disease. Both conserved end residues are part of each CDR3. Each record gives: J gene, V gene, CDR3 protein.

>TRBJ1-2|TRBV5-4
CASSLSQGGYTF
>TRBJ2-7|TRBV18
CASSPAQASYEQYF
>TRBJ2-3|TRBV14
CASSQELRGGTDTQYF
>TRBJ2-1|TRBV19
CASQGQGNSYNEQFF
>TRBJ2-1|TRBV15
CATSRVRARRGHNEQFF
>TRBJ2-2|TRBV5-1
CASSFHDRANTGELFF
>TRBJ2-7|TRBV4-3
CASSQGEGGGYEQYF
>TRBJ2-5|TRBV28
CASSTPGQGEGETQYF
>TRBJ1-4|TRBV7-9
CASPDPEVDEKLFF
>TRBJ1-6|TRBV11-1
CASSAQRSLNSPLHF
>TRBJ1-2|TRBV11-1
CASSRGTGDGYTF
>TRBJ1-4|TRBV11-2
CASSLTQGYAEKLFF
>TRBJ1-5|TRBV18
CASSPTGSQPQHF
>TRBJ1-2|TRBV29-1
CSVEDRGTGSYGYTF
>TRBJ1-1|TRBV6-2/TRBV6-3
CASSYSGTGTEAFF
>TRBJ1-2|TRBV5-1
CASSSETTGAKGYTF
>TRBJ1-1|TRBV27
CASRYLDRINTEAFF
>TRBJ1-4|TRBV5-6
CASSFSGQGRTRLFF
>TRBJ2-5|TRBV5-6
CASSRNTGITSRETQYF
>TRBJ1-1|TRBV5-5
CASSFSKVNTEAFF
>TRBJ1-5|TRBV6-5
CASSSNLNQPQHF
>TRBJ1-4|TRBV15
CATSKTKGQGTEKLFF
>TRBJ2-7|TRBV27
CASSLWVGQGTYEQYF